The clone carrying this T cell receptor beta chain was counted ten times or more. TCRdb re-called the 5' RACE reads through MiXCR, storing one row per CDR3 protein. Among 550,000 to 700,000 distinct CDR3 sequences listed, roughly a sixth were seen once. The sample originates from a study of T-cell memory formation after mild COVID-19. This CDR3 has 14 residues. Between the trimmed V and J ends, which lost 0 bases and 5 bases, there was a span of 8 bases. Germline V gene sequence: CDR1 MNHEY, CDR2 SVGAGI. The chain carries TRBV6-5 and TRBJ2-1; D is unclear. The sequence was obtained from an adult woman who had mild COVID-19 (a few samples of this study predate the infection). Cell type and time point are not known. The sequenced sample was PBMCs or a T cell subset sorted from them (not recorded which). The CDR3 spells CASSYSPSDNEQFF. CDR3 DNA: TGTGCCAGCAGTTACTCACCTAGTGACAATGAGCAGTTCTTC.